A single sample is the source of the 2 T cell receptor beta chains below, sequenced in a study of cytomegalovirus exposure and HLA in healthy donors. PCR primers comprised 60 Vbeta and 13 Jbeta primers. The table came from immunoSEQ multiplex PCR; TCRdb's copy has only in-frame clones and leaves some out. This table holds about 160,000 clones, 60% to 85% found once. Sample: PBMCs. Source of these receptors: a man aged 25 to 45 in good health and CMV-seropositive.

In its sample, this clone was seen a few times. The V gene is TRBV5-1, the J gene TRBJ2-6; 8 nucleotides agree with TRBD1. The CDR3 contains 17 residues. J lost 0 bases, V lost 6 bases, and 8 bases had no gene match. Looked up from germline, CDR1 is SGHRS and CDR2 is YFSETQ. CDR3 in DNA: TGCGCCAGCAACCGACAGGGGCCCCTCTCTGGGGCCAACGTCCTGACTTTC. This translates into CASNRQGPLSGANVLTF. Looking up the rest from reference TRBV5-1 and TRBJ2-6 gives the full variable domain: KAGVTQTPRYLIKTRGQQVTLSCSPISGHRSVSWYQQTPGQGLQFLFEYFSETQRNKGNFPGRFSGRQFSNSRSEMNVSTLELGDSALYLCASNRQGPLSGANVLTFGAGSRLTVL.

V gene TRBV7-8 combines with J gene TRBJ2-7, with D possibly TRBD2 on 6 matching bases. Germline V lookup: CDR1 SGHVS, CDR2 FQNEAQ. The CDR3 consists of 15 residues. With 5 bases removed from V and 2 bases from J, the gap between germline ends came to 16 bases. CDR3 loop: CASSRDWRGPYEQYF. For the CDR3, the DNA is TGTGCCAGCAGCCGCGATTGGCGGGGTCCCTACGAGCAGTACTTC. Full variable domain (missing parts from reference TRBV7-8 and TRBJ2-7): GAGVSQSPRYKVAKRGQDVALRCDPISGHVSLFWYQQALGQGPEFLTYFQNEAQLDKSGLPSDRFFAERPEGSVSTLKIQRTQQEDSAVYLCASSRDWRGPYEQYFGPGTRLTVT.